This TCR beta chain was sequenced for a study of blood T cell repertoires in COVID-19 (dated by TCRdb to 2020 to 2022). Turning to the overall study: Collaborator samples came from the United States, Italy and Spain and covered acute and convalescent phases of COVID-19. The prospective study material was composed of cDNA or gDNA derived from T cells, B-cell-depleted T cells, or PBMCs. Subjects who had been exposed to COVID-19, were actively infected with it, or had recovered from it provided the deeply sampled blood TCRbeta repertoires that made up the dataset. The repertoires were released in a freely available public database intended as a resource for research on the immune response to SARS-CoV-2. Samples were obtained from the ongoing ImmuneRACE study (first 160 participants) and from about 1,300 subjects provided by 6 global collaborators. Nearly every sample came with metadata listing a de-identified subject ID, COVID-19 status, age in years and sex. Where available, HLA class I and class II types were obtained from metadata supplied by the sample provider rather than from assay-based typing. The study at large found these results: Clinical and demographic metadata were provided uncurated, with the amount varying by source and participant.

Trimming costs V 2 bases and J 1 base, and their ends lie 11 bases apart. CDR1 MNHEY and CDR2 SVGAGI are derived from the germline V gene. The CDR3, from cysteine to phenylalanine, totals 15 residues. The sequence is cut down to CDR3 DNA, 45 bases in frame from base 1. To note about this clone: The antigen this receptor binds is unknown. Per-base qualities were not stored, and no clone one base away is much larger.

One collaborating source in Seattle enrolled patients while the patients were actively infected and followed the patients over time throughout the course of disease. Collaborating institutions collected whole blood in K2EDTA tubes following their own protocols. Collaborator samples were shipped for TCRbeta analysis as frozen whole blood, isolated PBMCs, or DNA extracted from either sample type. The immunoSEQ Assay, a bias-controlled multiplex PCR, was used to amplify TCRbeta CDR3 regions from genomic DNA. In the original analysis: Within the assay, amplification of reference gene primers was used to estimate how many nucleated cells each sample contained. To quantify the absolute abundance of each unique TCRbeta CDR3 rearrangement, sequence reads were collapsed and filtered. For each sample, productive Simpson clonality was calculated as the square root of Simpson's diversity index across productive rearrangements. TCRdb stores this immuneACCESS table with in-frame sequences only. Part of the clones is absent; in the studies checked, under half of the shortfall reflects unresolved V genes, and no reason is known for the rest. That table is the source of V, J and clone size, and D and trimming were worked out from the DNA. The sample yields about 50,000 clones; 85% to 90% were counted once. Less than 2.5% of the sample is held by the ten biggest clonotypes.

Sequenced: peripheral blood. The sequence links TRBV6-5 to TRBJ1-2; D gene: possibly TRBD1, on 5 matching bases. This TCR derives from a woman older than 75 with COVID-19, enrolled during active disease. The CDR3 protein: CASSYGWGVNYGYTF. The nucleotides are TGTGCCAGCAGTTACGGTTGGGGGGTTAACTATGGCTACACCTTC.